These 10 T cell receptor beta chains were sequenced from one sample in a study of blood T cells in healthy people across ages. Through a sample-barcoded 5' primer and a J-beta primer mix, a second PCR was run for about 6 to 11 cycles. TCRdb analysed the 5' RACE reads with MiXCR anew, one entry per CDR3 protein. Here the sample spans about 1.7 million distinct CDR3 sequences, 25% to 30% being singletons. The sample consisted of blood. These receptors originate from a woman in her twenties or thirties in good health.

V is TRBV5-5 and J is TRBJ1-6, with unresolved D. CDR3 size: 16 residues. Germline CDR1 is SGHKS and CDR2 is YYEKEE (reference sequence). With 3 bases removed from V and 7 bases from J, the gap between germline ends came to 17 bases. The CDR3 spells CASSYDGPPANSPLHF. In nucleotides, the CDR3 is TGTGCCAGCAGCTATGACGGTCCTCCTGCCAATTCACCCCTCCACTTT. Drawing the rest from reference TRBV5-5 and TRBJ1-6, the complete variable domain is DAGVTQSPTHLIKTRGQQVTLRCSPISGHKSVSWYQQVLGQGPQFIFQYYEKEERGRGNFPDRFSARQFPNYSSELNVNALLLGDSALYLCASSYDGPPANSPLHFGNGTRLTVT.

This clonotype was found a few times. V usage is TRBV2 and J usage is TRBJ2-5; maybe TRBD2 (6 bases). V was clipped by 4 bases and J by 5 bases, with 17 bases between them. CDR3 length: 15 amino acids. Germline loops: CDR1 SNHLY, CDR2 FYNNEI. The CDR3 sequence is CASSAEATSRETQYF. The CDR3 DNA reads as TGTGCCAGCAGTGCCGAGGCCACTAGCCGCGAGACCCAGTACTTC.

This clonotype was picked up a small number of times. The chain couples TRBV6-2 or TRBV6-3 to TRBJ1-1; the match to TRBD1 covers 10 bases. Per the germline V gene, CDR1 is MNHEY and CDR2 is SVGEGT. The CDR3 totals 15 residues. J gave up 4 bases and V 5 bases, and 7 bases lay outside the gene matches. The CDR3 sequence: CASSRTGGHGTEAFF. DNA of the CDR3: TGTGCCAGCAGTCGGACAGGGGGTCATGGCACTGAAGCTTTCTTT.

Notes on this clonotype: A much larger clone is a single base away; this may be a read error. This rearrangement joins TRBV12-3 or TRBV12-4 to TRBJ1-2, with D possibly TRBD1 on 6 matching bases. This CDR3 spans 13 amino acids. V was cut by 5 bases and J by 6 bases, with 13 bases left in between. The CDR3 DNA follows: TGTGCCAGCAGTCATCCGGGGGGCCATGGCTACACCTTC. Its protein is CASSHPGGHGYTF.

This clonotype has just a few counts. The rearrangement uses TRBV4-2 and TRBJ1-5; TRBD1 matches 10 bases. CDR1 LGHNA and CDR2 YNFKEQ come from the germline V gene. This CDR3 has 17 amino acids. The J segment lost 0 bases and the V segment lost 6 bases, leaving 8 bases of the junction unmatched. This chain's CDR3 is CASRRTGGVDSNQPQHF. The CDR3 region has the DNA TGTGCCAGCAGACGGACAGGGGGAGTCGATAGCAATCAGCCCCAGCATTTT.

This clonotype was counted a few times. The rearrangement uses TRBV2 and TRBJ1-5, with D maybe TRBD1 (5 bases). V lost 4 bases and J 5 bases, leaving 12 bases between the germline ends. CDR3 length: 14 residues. Germline V CDR1 and CDR2: SNHLY, FYNNEI. CDR3 protein: CASSGRATDQPQHF. The CDR3 nucleotides read TGTGCCAGCAGTGGCAGGGCCACCGATCAGCCCCAGCATTTT.

This clonotype was observed many times. This chain links TRBV5-4 with TRBJ1-2; D might be TRBD1 (5 bases). V lost 2 bases and J 5 bases, leaving 13 bases between the germline ends. The CDR3 has 14 residues. Germline V lookup: CDR1 SGHNT, CDR2 YYREEE (reference sequence). The CDR3 nucleotides read TGTGCCAGCAGCTTACCTCAGGGAGAATATGGCTACACCTTC. It translates to CASSLPQGEYGYTF.

There are many counts of this clonotype. The J gene is TRBJ1-2, the V gene TRBV10-3; D unresolved. The ends were cut back, 1 base at V and 4 bases at J, with 7 bases in the middle. The CDR3 length is 13 residues. From germline, CDR1 is ENHRY and CDR2 SYGVKD. CDR3 region: CAISEWVGYGYTF. The CDR3 nucleotides are TGTGCCATCAGTGAGTGGGTTGGCTATGGCTACACCTTC.

Regarding this clonotype: At one end the junction does not follow the germline gene, possibly because of a read error. The rearrangement links TRBV20-1 to TRBJ2-3, with D perhaps TRBD2 (6 bases). In germline, CDR1 is DFQATT, CDR2 SNEGSKA (reference sequence). The CDR3 spans 15 residues. The CDR3 coding sequence is TGCAATGCTAGCGCCGGAACGGGCTCCACAGATACGCAGTATTTT. This sequence encodes CNASAGTGSTDTQYF.

This rearrangement joins TRBV5-5 to TRBJ2-7; 8 bases are a match to TRBD1. The length of the CDR3 is 15 residues. Trimming removed 4 bases from V and 6 bases from J; junction bases left unmatched: 12. CDR1 is SGHKS, CDR2 YYEKEE, per germline (reference sequence). The CDR3 reads CASSLLGTGVSEQYF. DNA of the CDR3: TGTGCCAGCAGCCTTCTGGGGACAGGAGTATCCGAGCAGTACTTC.